The source of this T cell receptor beta chain is a study of blood T cell repertoires in COVID-19. Study information: T cells, B-cell-depleted T cells, or PBMCs supplied cDNA or gDNA.

Measured with immunoSEQ multiplex PCR; TCRdb has only the in-frame clones, and not every one. The table records about 220,000 clones, roughly four fifths of them present only once. V was clipped by 5 bases and J by 15 bases; unmatched bases: 18. There are 15 residues in the CDR3. The germline V gene encodes CDR1 SEHNR and CDR2 FQNEAQ (reference sequence). This rearrangement joins TRBV7-9 to TRBJ2-1, with 8 nucleotides matching TRBD2. The receptor was isolated from a woman aged 50 to 65 who had been exposed to COVID-19. Sequenced material: PBMCs or T cells enriched from blood (not recorded which). CDR3 nucleotides: TGTGCCAGCAGCCCGGGGGGGTCCGTAAAAACGAGTACGTTCTTC. Encoded protein: CASSPGGSVKTSTFF.